The entry below describes one TCR beta chain. The data derive from a study of T-cell memory formation after mild COVID-19. From the 5' RACE reads, TCRdb called clonotypes with MiXCR, one entry per CDR3 protein. The sample records some 200,000 distinct CDR3 sequences, 7.5% to 10% being singletons. Specimen: PBMCs or a T cell subset sorted from them (not recorded which). The TCR was taken from a man aged 18-30 years who had mild COVID-19 (a few samples of this study predate the infection). Cell type and time point are not known.

CDR3 coding DNA: TGTGCCAGCAGCGTGCTGGGGGCGGATGGCTACACCTTC. It codes for CASSVLGADGYTF. This chain connects TRBV5-5 to TRBJ1-2, with D tentatively TRBD1 (6 bases). Trimming took off 4 bases at V and 6 bases at J, with 13 bases between the two ends. The CDR3 length is 13 residues. Germline assignment: CDR1 SGHKS and CDR2 YYEKEE (reference sequence). The variable domain in full, with the rest retrieved from reference TRBV5-5 and TRBJ1-2, is DAGVTQSPTHLIKTRGQQVTLRCSPISGHKSVSWYQQVLGQGPQFIFQYYEKEERGRGNFPDRFSARQFPNYSSELNVNALLLGDSALYLCASSVLGADGYTFGSGTRLTVV.